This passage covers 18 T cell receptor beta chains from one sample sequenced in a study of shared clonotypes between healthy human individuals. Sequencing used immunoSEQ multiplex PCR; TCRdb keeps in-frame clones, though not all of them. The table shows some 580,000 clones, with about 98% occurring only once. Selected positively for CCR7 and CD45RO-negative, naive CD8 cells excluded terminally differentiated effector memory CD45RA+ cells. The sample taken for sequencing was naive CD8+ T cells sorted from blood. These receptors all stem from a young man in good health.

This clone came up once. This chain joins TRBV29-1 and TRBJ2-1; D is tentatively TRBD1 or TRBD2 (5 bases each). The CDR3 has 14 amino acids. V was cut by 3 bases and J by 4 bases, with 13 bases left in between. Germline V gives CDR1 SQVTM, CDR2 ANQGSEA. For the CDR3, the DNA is TGCAGCGTTGAGGGTAGGGGACGTTACAATGAGCAGTTCTTC. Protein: CSVEGRGRYNEQFF.

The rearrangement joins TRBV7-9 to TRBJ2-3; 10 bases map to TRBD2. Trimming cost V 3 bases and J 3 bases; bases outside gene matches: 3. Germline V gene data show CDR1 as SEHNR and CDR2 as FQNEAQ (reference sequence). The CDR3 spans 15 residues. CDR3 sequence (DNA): TGTGCCAGCAGCTTTGGGACTAGCGTTACAGATACGCAGTATTTT. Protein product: CASSFGTSVTDTQYF.

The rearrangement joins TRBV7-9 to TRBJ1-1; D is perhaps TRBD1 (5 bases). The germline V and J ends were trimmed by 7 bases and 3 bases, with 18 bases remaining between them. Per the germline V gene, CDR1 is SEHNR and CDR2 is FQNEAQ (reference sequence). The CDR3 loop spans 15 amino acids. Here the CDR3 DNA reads TGTGCCAGCAAAAACCTCGGGGGGAGGCACACTGAAGCTTTCTTT. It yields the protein CASKNLGGRHTEAFF.

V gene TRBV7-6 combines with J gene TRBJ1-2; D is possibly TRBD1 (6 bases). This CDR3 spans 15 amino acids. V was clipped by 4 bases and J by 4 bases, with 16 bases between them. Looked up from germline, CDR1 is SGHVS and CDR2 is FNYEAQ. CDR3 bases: TGTGCCAGCAGCTCGGGGGAAGACAGGACCTATGGCTACACCTTC. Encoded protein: CASSSGEDRTYGYTF. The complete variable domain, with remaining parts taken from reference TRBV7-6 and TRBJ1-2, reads GAGVSQSPRYKVTKRGQDVALRCDPISGHVSLYWYRQALGQGPEFLTYFNYEAQQDKSGLPNDRFSAERPEGSISTLTIQRTEQRDSAMYRCASSSGEDRTYGYTFGSGTRLTVV.

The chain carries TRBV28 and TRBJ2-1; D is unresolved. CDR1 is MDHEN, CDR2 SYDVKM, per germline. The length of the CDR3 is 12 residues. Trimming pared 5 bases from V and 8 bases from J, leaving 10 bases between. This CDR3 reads CASSPTPHEQFF. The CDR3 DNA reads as TGTGCCAGCAGTCCAACCCCCCATGAGCAGTTCTTC. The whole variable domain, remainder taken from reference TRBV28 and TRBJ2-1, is DVKVTQSSRYLVKRTGEKVFLECVQDMDHENMFWYRQDPGLGLRLIYFSYDVKMKEKGDIPEGYSVSREKKERFSLILESASTNQTSMYLCASSPTPHEQFFGPGTRLTVL.

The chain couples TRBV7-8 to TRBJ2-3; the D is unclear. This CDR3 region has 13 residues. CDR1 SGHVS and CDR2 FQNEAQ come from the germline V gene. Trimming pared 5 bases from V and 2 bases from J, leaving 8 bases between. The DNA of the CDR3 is TGTGCCAGCAGCCTTGACCTCACAGATACGCAGTATTTT. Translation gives CASSLDLTDTQYF.

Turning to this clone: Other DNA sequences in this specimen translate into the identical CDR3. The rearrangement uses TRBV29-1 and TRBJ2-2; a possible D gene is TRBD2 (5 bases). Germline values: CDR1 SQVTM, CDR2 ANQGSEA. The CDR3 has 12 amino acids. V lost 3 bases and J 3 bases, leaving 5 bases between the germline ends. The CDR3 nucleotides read TGCAGCGTTGAGAGGGACACCGGGGAGCTGTTTTTT. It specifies CSVERDTGELFF.

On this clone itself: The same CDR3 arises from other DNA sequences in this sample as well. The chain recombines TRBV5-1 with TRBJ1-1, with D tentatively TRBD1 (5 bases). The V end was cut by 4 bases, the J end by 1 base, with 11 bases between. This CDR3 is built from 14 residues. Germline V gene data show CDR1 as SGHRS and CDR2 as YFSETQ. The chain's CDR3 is CASSLGPQNTEAFF. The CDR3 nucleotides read TGCGCCAGCAGCCTGGGGCCACAGAACACTGAAGCTTTCTTT.

The DNA of the CDR3 is TGTGCCAGTAGCGGGGGACAGGGGTCCAGTCAGCCCCAGCATTTT. Its protein is CASSGGQGSSQPQHF. The genes are TRBV19 and TRBJ1-5; 10 bases fit TRBD1. The CDR3 extends over 15 amino acids. Germline assignment: CDR1 LNHDA and CDR2 SQIVND (reference sequence). V lost 6 bases, J lost 6 bases, and 8 bases stayed unmatched.

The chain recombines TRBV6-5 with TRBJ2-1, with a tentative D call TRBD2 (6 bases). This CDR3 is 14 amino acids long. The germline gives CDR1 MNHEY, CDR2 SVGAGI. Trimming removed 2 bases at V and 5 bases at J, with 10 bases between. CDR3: CASSYSGWNNEQFF. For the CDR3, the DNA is TGTGCCAGCAGTTACAGCGGGTGGAACAATGAGCAGTTCTTC.

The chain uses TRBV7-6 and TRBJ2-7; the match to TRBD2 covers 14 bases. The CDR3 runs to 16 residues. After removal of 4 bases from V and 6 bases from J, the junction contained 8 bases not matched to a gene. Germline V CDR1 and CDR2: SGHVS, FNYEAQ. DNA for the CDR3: TGTGCCAGCAGCTGGGAGCCGGGACTAGCGGGGGTCGAGCAGTACTTC. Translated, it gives CASSWEPGLAGVEQYF.

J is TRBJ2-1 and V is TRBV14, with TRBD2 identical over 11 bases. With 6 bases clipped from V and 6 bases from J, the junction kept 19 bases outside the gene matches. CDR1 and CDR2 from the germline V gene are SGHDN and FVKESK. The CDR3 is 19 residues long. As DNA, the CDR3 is TGTGCCAGCAGGAGGACAGCGGGACTAGCGGTTGGTCTGGGCAATGAGCAGTTCTTC. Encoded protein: CASRRTAGLAVGLGNEQFF. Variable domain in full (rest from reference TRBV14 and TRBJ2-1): EAGVTQFPSHSVIEKGQTVTLRCDPISGHDNLYWYRRVMGKEIKFLLHFVKESKQDESGMPNNRFLAERTGGTYSTLKVQPAELEDSGVYFCASRRTAGLAVGLGNEQFFGPGTRLTVL.

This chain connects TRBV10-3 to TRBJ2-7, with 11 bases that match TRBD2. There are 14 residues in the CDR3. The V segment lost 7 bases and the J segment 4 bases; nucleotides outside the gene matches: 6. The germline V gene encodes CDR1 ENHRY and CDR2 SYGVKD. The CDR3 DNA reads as TGTGCCATCACCTCCGGGACTAGCGGATACGAGCAGTACTTC. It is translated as CAITSGTSGYEQYF.

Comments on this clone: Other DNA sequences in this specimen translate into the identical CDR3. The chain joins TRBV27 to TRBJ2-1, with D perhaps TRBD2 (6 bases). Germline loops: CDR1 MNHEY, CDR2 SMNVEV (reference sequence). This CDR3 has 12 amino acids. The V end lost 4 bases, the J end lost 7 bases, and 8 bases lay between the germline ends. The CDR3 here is CASSSGANEQFF. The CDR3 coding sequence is TGTGCCAGCAGTTCGGGAGCGAATGAGCAGTTCTTC.

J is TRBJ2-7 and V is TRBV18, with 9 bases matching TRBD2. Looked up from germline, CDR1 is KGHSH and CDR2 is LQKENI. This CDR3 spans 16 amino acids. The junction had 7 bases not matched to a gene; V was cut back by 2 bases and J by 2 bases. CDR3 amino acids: CASSPGASGTTYEQYF. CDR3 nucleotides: TGTGCCAGCTCACCAGGCGCTAGCGGGACTACCTACGAGCAGTACTTC.

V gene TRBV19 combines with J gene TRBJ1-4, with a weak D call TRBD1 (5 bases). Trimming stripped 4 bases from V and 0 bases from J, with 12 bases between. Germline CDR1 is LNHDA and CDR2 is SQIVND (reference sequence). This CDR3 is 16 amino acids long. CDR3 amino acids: CASSTRGTSTNEKLFF. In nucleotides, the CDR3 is TGTGCCAGTAGTACGCGAGGGACTTCAACTAATGAAAAACTGTTTTTT. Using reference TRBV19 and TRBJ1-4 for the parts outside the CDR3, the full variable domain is DGGITQSPKYLFRKEGQNVTLSCEQNLNHDAMYWYRQDPGQGLRLIYYSQIVNDFQKGDIAEGYSVSREKKESFPLTVTSAQKNPTAFYLCASSTRGTSTNEKLFFGSGTQLSVL.

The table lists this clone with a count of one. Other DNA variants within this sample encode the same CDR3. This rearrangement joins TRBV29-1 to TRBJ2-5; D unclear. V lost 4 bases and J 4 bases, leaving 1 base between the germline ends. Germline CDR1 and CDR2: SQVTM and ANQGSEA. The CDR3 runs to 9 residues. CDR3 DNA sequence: TGCAGCGTTGGAGAGACCCAGTACTTC. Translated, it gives CSVGETQYF. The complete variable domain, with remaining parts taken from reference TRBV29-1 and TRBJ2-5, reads SAVISQKPSRDICQRGTSLTIQCQVDSQVTMMFWYRQQPGQSLTLIATANQGSEATYESGFVIDKFPISRPNLTFSTLTVSNMSPEDSSIYLCSVGETQYFGPGTRLLVL.

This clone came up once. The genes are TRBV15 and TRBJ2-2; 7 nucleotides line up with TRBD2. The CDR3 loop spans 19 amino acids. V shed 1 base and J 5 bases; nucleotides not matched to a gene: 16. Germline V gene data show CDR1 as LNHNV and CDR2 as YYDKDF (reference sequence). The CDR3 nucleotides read TGTGCCACCAGCAGAGTCGGGGGAGGGCAATCTATAGTAACCGGGGAGCTGTTTTTT. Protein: CATSRVGGGQSIVTGELFF.